The text below deals with one T cell receptor beta chain. No antigen is known for it. The junction differs from germline at one of its ends, possibly a read error. This sample stems from a study of cytomegalovirus exposure and HLA in healthy donors. Study-wide results and caveats: DRB1 had the most TCR associations and HLA-C the fewest, a later analysis found, with rates varying by HLA locus. In an earlier analysis, most TCR beta V segments were productive about 87% or about 30% of the time. Reportedly, fewer N-insertions than the 666-donor mean appeared in an Asian-associated ancestry cluster in a later analysis.

PCR amplification relied on 60 Vbeta primers (plus 13 Jbeta primers). Profiled with immunoSEQ multiplex PCR; TCRdb holds only in-frame clones, not every one. The table shows about 200,000 clones, with approximately 80% occurring only once. The germline gives CDR1 LNHDA, CDR2 SQIVND (reference sequence). The CDR3 has 15 residues. Sequencing was carried out using PBMCs. The chain employs TRBV19 and TRBJ1-1, with D perhaps TRBD1 (6 bases). The sequence came from a girl aged 5-17 years in good health and CMV-seronegative. CDR3 DNA: TGTGCCAGTAGTATACAGGGGAACCTGAATACTGAAGCTTTCTTT. Its translation: CASSIQGNLNTEAFF.